One sample yielded the 18 T cell receptor beta chains listed below, sequenced in a study of identical twins. One entry per CDR3 protein results from TCRdb running MiXCR on the 5' RACE reads. Of around 960,000 distinct CDR3 sequences listed, roughly an eighth are singletons. This sample also belongs to another study, concerning yellow fever vaccine responses in identical twins.

Source material: PBMCs. Source of these receptors: a woman aged 18-35 years in good health.

Ten or more counts support this clonotype. This chain links TRBV12-3 or TRBV12-4 with TRBJ2-3, with unresolved D. This CDR3 region has 16 residues. V was cut by 6 bases and J by 5 bases, with 21 bases left in between. The CDR3 DNA sequence: TGTGCCAGCAGATCCTCCCTCGTGGGATCAAGAGATACGCAGTATTTT. This translates into CASRSSLVGSRDTQYF.

This clonotype has just a few counts. The chain joins TRBV7-2 to TRBJ1-5; D uncertain. The CDR3 contains 15 residues. CDR1 and CDR2 (germline): SGHTA, FQGNSA. Trimming removed 1 base from V and 5 bases from J, with 12 bases in between. The CDR3 protein is CASSLVSGSHQPQHF. The CDR3 bases are TGTGCCAGCAGCTTAGTTTCGGGTTCCCATCAGCCCCAGCATTTT.

This clonotype occurred a few times. This sequence joins TRBV5-1 and TRBJ2-1; no definite D call. CDR3 length equals 16 residues. Deletions cut 4 bases from V and 3 bases from J, with 17 bases between. CDR1 and CDR2 from the germline V gene are SGHRS and YFSETQ. The CDR3 bases are TGCGCCAGCAGCCCTGACCGTGCCCAAAACTACAATGAGCAGTTCTTC. Its protein is CASSPDRAQNYNEQFF.

This clonotype was counted a few times. At one end, the junction sequence differs from germline, possibly due to a read error. V gene TRBV12-3 or TRBV12-4 combines with J gene TRBJ1-2, with 7 bases lining up with TRBD1. The CDR3 sequence is 14 residues long. The CDR3 nucleotides read TGTGCCAGCAGATTAGGGACAGTTCCCTATGGCTACACCTTC. Translating gives CASRLGTVPYGYTF.

This clonotype was picked up a small number of times. This chain uses TRBV10-3 with TRBJ2-1; TRBD1 might be the D (6 bases). The CDR3 spans 16 residues. V was trimmed by 6 bases and J by 1 base, leaving 16 bases between them. Germline lookup yields CDR1 ENHRY and CDR2 SYGVKD. The CDR3 nucleotides read TGTGCCATCAGCCCCACCGGACAGAATTCCTACAATGAGCAGTTCTTC. This sequence encodes CAISPTGQNSYNEQFF.

The table lists this clonotype with many counts. This chain uses TRBV2 with TRBJ1-1; unclear D gene. Germline CDR1 and CDR2: SNHLY and FYNNEI. V was cut by 1 base and J by 4 bases, with 7 bases left in between. The CDR3 is 13 amino acids. CDR3 nucleotide sequence: TGTGCCAGCAGTGAAGAGAAAACCACTGAAGCTTTCTTT. It yields the protein CASSEEKTTEAFF.

V usage is TRBV19 and J usage is TRBJ1-1; no clear D gene. Germline CDR1 and CDR2: LNHDA and SQIVND (reference sequence). The V and J ends lost 1 base and 4 bases respectively, with 7 bases between them. This CDR3 has 13 amino acids. This chain's CDR3 is CASSIGVSTEAFF. The CDR3 nucleotides read TGTGCCAGTAGTATAGGGGTTTCCACTGAAGCTTTCTTT.

The gene calls are TRBV2 and TRBJ1-1; 10 nucleotides align to TRBD1. V dropped 7 bases and J dropped 2; count of bases not matched to a gene: 7. CDR1 is SNHLY and CDR2 is FYNNEI in the germline V gene. The CDR3 covers 15 residues. The CDR3 DNA is TGTGCCAGCAAACCTAGACAGGGGGCTAACACTGAAGCTTTCTTT. Its translation is CASKPRQGANTEAFF.

This clonotype was seen more than once but under ten times. This sequence joins TRBV20-1 and TRBJ2-3; D gene unclear. CDR1 is DFQATT and CDR2 is SNEGSKA in the germline V gene (reference sequence). The CDR3 length is 15 residues. V lost 3 bases, J lost 0 bases, and 13 bases lay in between. CDR3 DNA: TGCAGTGCTAGTTCCGTGACCCCTAGCACAGATACGCAGTATTTT. It translates to CSASSVTPSTDTQYF.

This clonotype was observed at least ten times. Compared with germline, one end of the junction differs, possibly owing to a read error. This chain links TRBV29-1 with TRBJ2-7, with TRBD2 matching over 9 bases. The CDR3 totals 15 residues. Germline assignment: CDR1 SQVTM and CDR2 ANQGSEA. DNA for the CDR3: TGCAGCGTAGAAGACCGGACTAGCGATTTCTACGAGCAGTACTTC. Residues: CSVEDRTSDFYEQYF.

The V gene is TRBV12-3 or TRBV12-4, the J gene TRBJ2-3; a possible D gene is TRBD1 (5 bases). This CDR3 is 14 amino acids long. The V end was cut by 6 bases, the J end by 4 bases, with 14 bases between. This chain's CDR3 is CASRRQGRSDTQYF. The DNA for the CDR3 is TGTGCCAGCAGGCGCCAGGGTCGATCAGATACGCAGTATTTT.

The J gene is TRBJ2-6, the V gene TRBV6-5, with 7 bases aligning to TRBD1. This CDR3 is built from 17 residues. Germline assignment: CDR1 MNHEY and CDR2 SVGAGI. The J segment lost 0 bases and the V segment lost 7 bases, leaving 9 bases of the junction unmatched. The DNA of the CDR3 is TGTGCCAGCATTTTGACAGGGTCCGTCTCTGGGGCCAACGTCCTGACTTTC. Translating gives CASILTGSVSGANVLTF.

The CDR3 coding sequence is TGTGCCAGCAAGACACAGGGGCTCCAAGAGACCCAGTACTTC. It yields the protein CASKTQGLQETQYF. The V and J genes are TRBV11-2 and TRBJ2-5, with 7 bases aligning to TRBD1. The germline gives CDR1 SGHAT, CDR2 FQNNGV. V was clipped by 7 bases and J by 1 base; unmatched bases: 6. CDR3 length equals 14 residues.

The chain combines TRBV5-5 with TRBJ2-1; no firm D call. Between the trimmed V and J ends, which lost 0 bases and 2 bases, there was a span of 9 bases. The CDR3 is 15 amino acids. Per the germline V gene, CDR1 is SGHKS and CDR2 is YYEKEE (reference sequence). The DNA for the CDR3 is TGTGCCAGCAGCTTGGTGGCCAATACCTACAATGAGCAGTTCTTC. It encodes CASSLVANTYNEQFF.

The CDR3 nucleotides read TGTGCCAGCCGAGCGGGAGGGATTGGGGAGCAGTTCTTC. Its protein product is CASRAGGIGEQFF. The chain combines TRBV7-9 with TRBJ2-1, with 10 bases aligning to TRBD2. Germline V gene data show CDR1 as SEHNR and CDR2 as FQNEAQ (reference sequence). The ends lost 8 bases at V and 10 bases at J; junction bases unmatched: 8. The CDR3 has 13 amino acids.

This clonotype occurred a few times. The chain is built from TRBV28 and TRBJ2-2; D unclear. The CDR3 runs 12 residues. V lost 7 bases to trimming and J lost 5 bases, with 8 bases between them. Germline values: CDR1 MDHEN, CDR2 SYDVKM. The DNA of the CDR3 is TGTGCCAGCATGGTTCAAACCGGGGAGCTGTTTTTT. It specifies CASMVQTGELFF.

This clonotype was recorded a few times. J is TRBJ2-7 and V is TRBV28; 8 positions match TRBD1. Germline V gene data show CDR1 as MDHEN and CDR2 as SYDVKM. Losses at the gene ends were 5 bases for V and 6 bases for J; bases not matched to a gene: 6. The CDR3 is 13 amino acids. The CDR3 protein is CASSVGQGSEQYV. The CDR3 DNA follows: TGTGCCAGCAGTGTCGGACAGGGTAGCGAGCAGTACGTC.

The table lists this clonotype with a few counts. The V call is TRBV7-8, the J call TRBJ1-1; no clear D gene. CDR3 size: 14 residues. The germline gives CDR1 SGHVS, CDR2 FQNEAQ. V was pared by 1 base and J by 1 base, with 7 bases between. CDR3 DNA sequence: TGTGCCAGCAGCTTAGAGAGGCGGAACACTGAAGCTTTCTTT. This translates into CASSLERRNTEAFF.